The 11 T cell receptor beta chains below were found in one sample sequenced in a study of blood T cells in healthy people across ages. Combining a sample-barcoded 5' primer with a J-beta primer mix, a second PCR ran for about 7 to 11 cycles. TCRdb reprocessed the 5' RACE reads via MiXCR and lists one record per CDR3 protein. Of about 650,000 distinct CDR3 sequences in the sample, approximately 29% are singletons; the top ten hold over 15%. Sequences were obtained from blood. These receptors were collected from an elderly woman in good health.

The chain employs TRBV20-1 and TRBJ1-1, with no clear D. Per the germline V gene, CDR1 is DFQATT and CDR2 is SNEGSKA (reference sequence). CDR3 length: 12 amino acids. Trimming pared 5 bases from V and 2 bases from J, leaving 9 bases between. The CDR3 DNA sequence: TGCAGTGCTGGAAGGTTTAACACTGAAGCTTTCTTT. Its translation is CSAGRFNTEAFF.

The rearrangement joins TRBV6-5 to TRBJ1-6; possibly TRBD1 for D (5 bases). With 6 bases removed from V and 5 bases from J, the gap between germline ends came to 8 bases. This CDR3 is 13 amino acids long. Germline CDR1 and CDR2: MNHEY and SVGAGI. CDR3 residues: CASRRQHNSPLHF. The CDR3 DNA sequence: TGTGCCAGCAGGAGACAGCATAATTCACCCCTCCACTTT.

This clonotype has a count of ten or more. This chain joins TRBV4-1 and TRBJ2-7; 8 nucleotides match TRBD2. CDR1 and CDR2 (germline): MGHRA, YSYEKL. The CDR3 is 18 amino acids. V dropped 0 bases and J dropped 0; count of bases not matched to a gene: 10. The CDR3 DNA follows: TGCGCCAGCAGCCAAGAAAGGTCGCGGGGGGCTAGCTCCTACGAGCAGTACTTC. This sequence encodes CASSQERSRGASSYEQYF.

This clonotype has a handful of counts. This chain uses TRBV29-1 with TRBJ2-1; possibly TRBD1 for D (6 bases). The CDR3 runs 12 residues. Trimming left V 3 bases short and J 9 bases short, with 12 bases between. Germline V gives CDR1 SQVTM, CDR2 ANQGSEA. As DNA, the CDR3 is TGCAGCGTTGAGGTCCAGGGGAGTGAGCAGTTCTTC. Translating it yields CSVEVQGSEQFF.

Many counts were recorded for this clonotype. CDR3 bases: TGCGCCAGCAGCTTTCAGGGAAGCGAGCAGTACTTC. It encodes CASSFQGSEQYF. This sequence joins TRBV5-1 and TRBJ2-7; maybe TRBD1 (5 bases). This CDR3 has 12 residues. Germline CDR1 reads SGHRS; CDR2 reads YFSETQ. V dropped 2 bases and J dropped 6 bases, with 9 bases sitting between them.

The V and J genes are TRBV12-3 or TRBV12-4 and TRBJ2-7; 12 nucleotides match TRBD2. The length of the CDR3 is 17 residues. J was trimmed by 0 bases and V by 5 bases; bases with no gene match: 8. This CDR3 reads CASSRLAGVGSSYEQYF. In DNA, the CDR3 is TGTGCCAGCAGTAGACTAGCGGGAGTTGGGAGCTCCTACGAGCAGTACTTC.

The table lists this clonotype with many counts. V and J are TRBV6-1 and TRBJ2-7; D uncertain. CDR1 MNHNS and CDR2 SASEGT come from the germline V gene. CDR3 length: 13 residues. Trimming cost V 9 bases and J 5 bases, with 17 bases left between them. The CDR3 nucleotides read TGTGCCAGTCAATCGTTAAGAGTCGACGAGCAGTACTTC. Translating gives CASQSLRVDEQYF.

The chain combines TRBV2 with TRBJ2-5; 7 bases match TRBD1. J gave up 3 bases and V 8 bases, and 12 bases lay outside the gene matches. The CDR3 is 15 amino acids. Germline assignment: CDR1 SNHLY and CDR2 FYNNEI. The DNA for the CDR3 is TGTGCCAGCCTGACGAGACAGGGAACCAAAGAGACCCAGTACTTC. Translating it yields CASLTRQGTKETQYF.

The rearrangement joins TRBV7-6 to TRBJ1-5; no definite D call. Trimming left V 6 bases short and J 1 base short, with 10 bases between. This CDR3 comprises 14 residues. The germline V gene has CDR1 SGHVS and CDR2 FNYEAQ. CDR3: CASSYPMSNQPQHF. The CDR3 DNA reads TGTGCCAGCAGTTACCCAATGAGCAATCAGCCCCAGCATTTT.

This clonotype was found many times. The gene calls are TRBV20-1 and TRBJ1-5; 9 bases match TRBD1. The germline V gene encodes CDR1 DFQATT and CDR2 SNEGSKA (reference sequence). The V segment lost 0 bases and the J segment 6 bases; nucleotides outside the gene matches: 9. This CDR3 region has 16 residues. CDR3 sequence reads: CSARDRPGTGSQPQHF. The CDR3 region has the DNA TGCAGTGCTAGAGACCGACCTGGGACAGGGTCTCAGCCCCAGCATTTT.

J is TRBJ2-3 and V is TRBV29-1; 7 bases map to TRBD2. This CDR3 contains 11 residues. With 4 bases clipped from V and 8 bases from J, the junction kept 3 bases outside the gene matches. Germline-derived CDR1 and CDR2 are SQVTM and ANQGSEA. CDR3: CSVVPGGTQYF. As DNA, the CDR3 is TGCAGCGTTGTCCCGGGGGGTACGCAGTATTTT.